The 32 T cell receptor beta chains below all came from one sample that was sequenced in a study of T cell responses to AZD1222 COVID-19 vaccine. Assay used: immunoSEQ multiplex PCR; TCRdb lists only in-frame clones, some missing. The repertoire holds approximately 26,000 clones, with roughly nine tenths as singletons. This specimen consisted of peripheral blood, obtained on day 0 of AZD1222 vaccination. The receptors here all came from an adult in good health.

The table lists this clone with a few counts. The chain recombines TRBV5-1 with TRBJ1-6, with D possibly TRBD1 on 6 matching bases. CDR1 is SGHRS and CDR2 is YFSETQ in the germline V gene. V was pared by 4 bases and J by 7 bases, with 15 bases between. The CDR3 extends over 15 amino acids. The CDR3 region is CASSELRGVNSPLHF. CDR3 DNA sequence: TGCGCCAGCAGCGAGCTCAGGGGTGTAAATTCACCCCTCCACTTT. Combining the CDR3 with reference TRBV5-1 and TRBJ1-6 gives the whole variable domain KAGVTQTPRYLIKTRGQQVTLSCSPISGHRSVSWYQQTPGQGLQFLFEYFSETQRNKGNFPGRFSGRQFSNSRSEMNVSTLELGDSALYLCASSELRGVNSPLHFGNGTRLTVT.

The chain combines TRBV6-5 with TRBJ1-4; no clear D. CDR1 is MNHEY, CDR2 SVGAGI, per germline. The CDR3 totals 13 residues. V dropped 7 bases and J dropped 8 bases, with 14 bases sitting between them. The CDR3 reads CASKWWPREKLFF. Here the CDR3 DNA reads TGTGCCAGCAAATGGTGGCCGCGGGAAAAACTGTTTTTT.

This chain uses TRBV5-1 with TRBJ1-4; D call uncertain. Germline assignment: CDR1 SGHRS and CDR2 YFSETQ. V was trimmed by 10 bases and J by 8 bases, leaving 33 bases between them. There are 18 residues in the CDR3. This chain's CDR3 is CAPLSRSWERAKPEKLFF. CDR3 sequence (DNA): TGCGCCCCTCTCAGCAGATCCTGGGAACGCGCAAAGCCGGAAAAACTGTTTTTT.

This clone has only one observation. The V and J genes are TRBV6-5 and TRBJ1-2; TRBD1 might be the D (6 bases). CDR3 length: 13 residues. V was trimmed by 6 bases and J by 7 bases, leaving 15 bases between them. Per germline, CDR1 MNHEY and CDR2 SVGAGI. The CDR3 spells CASRPDRRSGYTF. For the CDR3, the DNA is TGTGCCAGCAGGCCGGACAGAAGGAGTGGCTACACCTTC.

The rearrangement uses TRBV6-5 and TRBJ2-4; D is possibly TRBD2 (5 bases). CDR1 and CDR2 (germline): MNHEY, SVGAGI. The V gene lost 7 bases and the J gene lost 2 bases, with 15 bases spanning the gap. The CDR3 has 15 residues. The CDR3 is CASKPAPGTKNIQYF. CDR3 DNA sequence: TGTGCCAGCAAACCGGCCCCGGGGACCAAAAACATTCAGTACTTC.

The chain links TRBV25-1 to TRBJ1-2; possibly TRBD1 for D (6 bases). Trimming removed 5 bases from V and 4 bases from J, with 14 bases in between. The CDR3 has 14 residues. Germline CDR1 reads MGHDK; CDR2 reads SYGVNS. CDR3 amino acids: CASSPHLTGYGYTF. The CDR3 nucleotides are TGTGCCAGCAGTCCCCACCTGACAGGCTATGGCTACACCTTC.

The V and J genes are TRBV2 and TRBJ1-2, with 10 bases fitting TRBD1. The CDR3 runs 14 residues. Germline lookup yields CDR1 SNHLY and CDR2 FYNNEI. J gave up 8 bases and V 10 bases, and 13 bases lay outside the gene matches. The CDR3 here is CAIAGTGVRGGYTF. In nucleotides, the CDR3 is TGTGCCATCGCGGGGACAGGGGTTCGTGGCGGCTACACCTTC.

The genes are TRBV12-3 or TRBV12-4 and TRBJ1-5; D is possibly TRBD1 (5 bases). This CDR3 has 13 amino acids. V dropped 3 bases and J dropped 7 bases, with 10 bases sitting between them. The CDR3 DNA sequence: TGTGCCAGCAGTTTTCAGGGTCGGCAGCCCCAGCATTTT. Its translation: CASSFQGRQPQHF.

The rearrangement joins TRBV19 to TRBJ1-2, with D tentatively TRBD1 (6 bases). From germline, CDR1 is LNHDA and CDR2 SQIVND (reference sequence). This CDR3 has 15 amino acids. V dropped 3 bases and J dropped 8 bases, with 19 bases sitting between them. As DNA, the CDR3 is TGTGCCAGTAGTATCCGGGACAAGCCTTTGGGAGGCTACACCTTC. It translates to CASSIRDKPLGGYTF. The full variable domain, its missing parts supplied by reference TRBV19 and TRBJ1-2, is DGGITQSPKYLFRKEGQNVTLSCEQNLNHDAMYWYRQDPGQGLRLIYYSQIVNDFQKGDIAEGYSVSREKKESFPLTVTSAQKNPTAFYLCASSIRDKPLGGYTFGSGTRLTVV.

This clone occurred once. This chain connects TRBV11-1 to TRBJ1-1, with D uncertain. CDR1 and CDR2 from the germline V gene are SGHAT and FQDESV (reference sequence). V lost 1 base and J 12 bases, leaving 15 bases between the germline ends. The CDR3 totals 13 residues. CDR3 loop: CASSLELTSPPFF. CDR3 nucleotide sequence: TGTGCCAGCAGCTTAGAGCTGACCTCGCCTCCTTTCTTT.

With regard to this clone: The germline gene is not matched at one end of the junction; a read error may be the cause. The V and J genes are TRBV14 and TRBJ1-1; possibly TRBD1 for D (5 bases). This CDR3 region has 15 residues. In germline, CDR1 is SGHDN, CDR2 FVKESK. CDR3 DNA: TGTGCCAGCAGCCAAGTGGAGGGACGGAACCCTGAAGCTTTCTTT. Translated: CASSQVEGRNPEAFF.

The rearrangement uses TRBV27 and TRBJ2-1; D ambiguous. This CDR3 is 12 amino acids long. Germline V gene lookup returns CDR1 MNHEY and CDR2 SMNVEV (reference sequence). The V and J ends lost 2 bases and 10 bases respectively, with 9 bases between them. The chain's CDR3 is CASSLLRGEQFF. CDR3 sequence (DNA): TGTGCCAGCAGTTTACTCCGTGGAGAGCAGTTCTTC.

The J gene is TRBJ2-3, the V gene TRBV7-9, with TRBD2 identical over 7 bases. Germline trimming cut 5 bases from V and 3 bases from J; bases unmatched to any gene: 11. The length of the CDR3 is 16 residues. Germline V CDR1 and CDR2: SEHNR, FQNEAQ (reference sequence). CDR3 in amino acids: CASSLEAGQGTDTQYF. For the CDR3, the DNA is TGTGCCAGCAGCCTCGAAGCGGGGCAGGGTACAGATACGCAGTATTTT.

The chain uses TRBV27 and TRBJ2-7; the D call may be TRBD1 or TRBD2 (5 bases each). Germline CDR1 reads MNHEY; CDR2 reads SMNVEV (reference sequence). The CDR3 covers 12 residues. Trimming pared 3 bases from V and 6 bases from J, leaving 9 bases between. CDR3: CASSFPGGEQYF. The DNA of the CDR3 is TGTGCCAGCAGTTTCCCTGGGGGCGAGCAGTACTTC.

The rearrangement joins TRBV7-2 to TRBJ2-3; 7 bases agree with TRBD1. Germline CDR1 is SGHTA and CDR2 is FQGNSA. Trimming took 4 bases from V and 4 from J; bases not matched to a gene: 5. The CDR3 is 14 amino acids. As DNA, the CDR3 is TGTGCCAGCAGCTCGACAGGGTTTTCAGATACGCAGTATTTT. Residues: CASSSTGFSDTQYF.

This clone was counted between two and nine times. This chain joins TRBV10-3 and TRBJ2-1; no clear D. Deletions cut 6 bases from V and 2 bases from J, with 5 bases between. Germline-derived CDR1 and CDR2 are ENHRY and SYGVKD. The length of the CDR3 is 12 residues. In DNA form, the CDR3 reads TGTGCCATCAGCGCGACCTACAATGAGCAGTTCTTC. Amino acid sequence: CAISATYNEQFF.

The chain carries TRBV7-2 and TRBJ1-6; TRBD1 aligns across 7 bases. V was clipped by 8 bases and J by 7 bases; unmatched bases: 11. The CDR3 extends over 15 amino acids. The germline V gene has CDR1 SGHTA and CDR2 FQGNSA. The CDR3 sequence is CASRSKTGSNSPLHF. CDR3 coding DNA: TGTGCCAGCCGTTCGAAGACAGGGTCGAATTCACCCCTCCACTTT. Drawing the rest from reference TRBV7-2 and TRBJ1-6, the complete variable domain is GAGVSQSPSNKVTEKGKDVELRCDPISGHTALYWYRQSLGQGLEFLIYFQGNSAPDKSGLPSDRFSAERTGGSVSTLTIQRTQQEDSAVYLCASRSKTGSNSPLHFGNGTRLTVT.

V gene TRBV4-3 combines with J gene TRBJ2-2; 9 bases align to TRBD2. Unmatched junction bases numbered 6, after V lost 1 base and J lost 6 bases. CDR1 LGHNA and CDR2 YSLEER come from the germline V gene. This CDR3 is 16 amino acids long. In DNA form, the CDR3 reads TGCGCCAGCAGCCAAGGGCGGGAGGGAAGGGCCGGGGAGCTGTTTTTT. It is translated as CASSQGREGRAGELFF.

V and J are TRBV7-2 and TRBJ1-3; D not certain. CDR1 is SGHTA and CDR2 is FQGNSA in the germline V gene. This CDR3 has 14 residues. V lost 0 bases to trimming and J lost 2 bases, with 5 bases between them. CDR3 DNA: TGTGCCAGCAGCTTAGCCCGCACTGGAAACACCATATATTTT. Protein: CASSLARTGNTIYF.

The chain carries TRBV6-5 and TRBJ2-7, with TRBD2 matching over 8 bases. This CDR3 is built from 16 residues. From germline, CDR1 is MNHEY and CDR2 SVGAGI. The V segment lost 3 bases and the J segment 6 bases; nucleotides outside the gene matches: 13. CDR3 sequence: CASSYVQVAGYSEQYF. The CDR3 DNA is TGTGCCAGCAGTTATGTTCAGGTAGCGGGATATAGCGAGCAGTACTTC.

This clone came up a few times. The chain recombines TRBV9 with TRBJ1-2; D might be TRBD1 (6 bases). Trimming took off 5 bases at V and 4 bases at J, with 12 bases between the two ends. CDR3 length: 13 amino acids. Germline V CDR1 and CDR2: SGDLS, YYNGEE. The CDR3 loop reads CASSWGPSYGYTF. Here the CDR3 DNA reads TGTGCCAGCAGTTGGGGGCCCAGCTATGGCTACACCTTC.

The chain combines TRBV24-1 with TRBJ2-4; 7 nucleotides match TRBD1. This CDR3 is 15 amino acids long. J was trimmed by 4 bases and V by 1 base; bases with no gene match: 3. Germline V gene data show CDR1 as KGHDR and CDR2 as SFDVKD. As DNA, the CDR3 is TGTGCCACCAGTGATTTAAGGGACAGTAAAAACATTCAGTACTTC. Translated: CATSDLRDSKNIQYF.

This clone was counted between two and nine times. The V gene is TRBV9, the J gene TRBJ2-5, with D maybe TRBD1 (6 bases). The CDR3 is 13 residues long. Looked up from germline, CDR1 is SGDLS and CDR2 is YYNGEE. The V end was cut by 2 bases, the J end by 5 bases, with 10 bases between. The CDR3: CASSVGQRETQYF. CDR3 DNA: TGTGCCAGCAGCGTGGGACAAAGGGAGACCCAGTACTTC.

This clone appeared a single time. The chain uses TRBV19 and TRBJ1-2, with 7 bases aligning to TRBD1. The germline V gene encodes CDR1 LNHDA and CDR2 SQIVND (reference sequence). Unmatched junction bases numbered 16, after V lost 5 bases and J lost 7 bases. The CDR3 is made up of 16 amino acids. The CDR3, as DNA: TGTGCCAGTAGTTTACAGACAGGGCTCGCTTCGGGTGGCTACACCTTC. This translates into CASSLQTGLASGGYTF.

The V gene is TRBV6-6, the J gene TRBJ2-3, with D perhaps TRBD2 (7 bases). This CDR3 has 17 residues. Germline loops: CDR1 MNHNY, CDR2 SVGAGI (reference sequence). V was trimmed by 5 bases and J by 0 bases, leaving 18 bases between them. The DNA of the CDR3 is TGTGCCAGCAGTCGGGGGGCAAGCGGGACTAGCACAGATACGCAGTATTTT. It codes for CASSRGASGTSTDTQYF.

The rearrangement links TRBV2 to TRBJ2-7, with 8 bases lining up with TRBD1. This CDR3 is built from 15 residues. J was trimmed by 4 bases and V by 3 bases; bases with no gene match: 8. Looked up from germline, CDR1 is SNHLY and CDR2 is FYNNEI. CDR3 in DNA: TGTGCCAGCAGTGAGGACAGGGCACCGTCTTACGAGCAGTACTTC. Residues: CASSEDRAPSYEQYF.

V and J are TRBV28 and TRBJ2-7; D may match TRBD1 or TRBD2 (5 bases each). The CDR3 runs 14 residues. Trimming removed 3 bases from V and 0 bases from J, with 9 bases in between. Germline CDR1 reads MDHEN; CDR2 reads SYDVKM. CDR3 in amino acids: CASSLAGSSYEQYF. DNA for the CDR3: TGTGCCAGCAGTTTGGCAGGGAGCTCCTACGAGCAGTACTTC.

CDR3 nucleotide sequence: TGTGCCAGCAGCTTAGACAGGGACAGTTACACCTTC. It translates to CASSLDRDSYTF. The rearrangement uses TRBV11-2 and TRBJ1-2, with 7 bases matching TRBD1. There are 12 residues in the CDR3. Looked up from germline, CDR1 is SGHAT and CDR2 is FQNNGV. The V segment lost 0 bases and the J segment 11 bases; nucleotides outside the gene matches: 3. Full variable domain (outside the CDR3, taken from reference TRBV11-2 and TRBJ1-2): EAGVAQSPRYKIIEKRQSVAFWCNPISGHATLYWYQQILGQGPKLLIQFQNNGVVDDSQLPKDRFSAERLKGVDSTLKIQPAKLEDSAVYLCASSLDRDSYTFGSGTRLTVV.

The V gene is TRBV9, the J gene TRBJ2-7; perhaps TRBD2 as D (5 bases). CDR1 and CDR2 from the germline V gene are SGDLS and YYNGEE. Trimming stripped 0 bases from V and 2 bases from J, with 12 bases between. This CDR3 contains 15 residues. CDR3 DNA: TGTGCCAGCAGCGTAGGAGCGGCACAAACCTACGAGCAGTACTTC. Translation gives CASSVGAAQTYEQYF.

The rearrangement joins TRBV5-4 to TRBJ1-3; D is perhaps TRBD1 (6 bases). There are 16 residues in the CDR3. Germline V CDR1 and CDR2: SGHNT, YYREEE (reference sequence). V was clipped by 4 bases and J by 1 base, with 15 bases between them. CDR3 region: CASSGPRTDSGNTIYF. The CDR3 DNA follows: TGTGCCAGCAGCGGTCCGAGGACAGATTCTGGAAACACCATATATTTT.

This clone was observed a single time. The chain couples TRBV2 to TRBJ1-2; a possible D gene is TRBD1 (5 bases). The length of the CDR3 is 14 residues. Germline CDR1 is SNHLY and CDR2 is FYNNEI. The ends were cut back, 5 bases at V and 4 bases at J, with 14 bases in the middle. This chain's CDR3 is CASSTGPILYGYTF. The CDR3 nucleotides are TGTGCCAGCAGTACGGGGCCAATCCTCTATGGCTACACCTTC. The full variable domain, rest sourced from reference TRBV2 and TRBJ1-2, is EPEVTQTPSHQVTQMGQEVILRCVPISNHLYFYWYRQILGQKVEFLVSFYNNEISEKSEIFDDQFSVERPDGSNFTLKIRSTKLEDSAMYFCASSTGPILYGYTFGSGTRLTVV.

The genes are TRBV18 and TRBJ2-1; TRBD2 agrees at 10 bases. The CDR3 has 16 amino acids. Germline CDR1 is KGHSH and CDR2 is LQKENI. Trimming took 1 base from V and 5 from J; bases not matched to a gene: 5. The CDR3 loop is CASSPRRTSGNNEQFF. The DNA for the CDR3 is TGTGCCAGCTCACCACGCCGGACTAGCGGAAACAATGAGCAGTTCTTC.